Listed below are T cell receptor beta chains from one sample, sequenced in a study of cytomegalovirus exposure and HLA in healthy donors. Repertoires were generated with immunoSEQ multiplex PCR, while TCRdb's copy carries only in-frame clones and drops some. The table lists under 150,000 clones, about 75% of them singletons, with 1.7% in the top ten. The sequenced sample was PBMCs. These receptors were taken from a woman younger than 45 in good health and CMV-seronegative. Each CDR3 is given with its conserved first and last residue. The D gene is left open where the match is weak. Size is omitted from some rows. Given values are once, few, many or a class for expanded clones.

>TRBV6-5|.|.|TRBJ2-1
TGTGCCAGCAGGCGAACAGCGGGCTCCTACAATGAGCAGTTCTTC
CASRRTAGSYNEQFF
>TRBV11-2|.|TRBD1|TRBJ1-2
TGTGCCAGCAGCCGGACAGGGGGCCCCTATGGCTACACCTTC
CASSRTGGPYGYTF
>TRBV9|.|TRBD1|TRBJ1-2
TGTGCCAGCAGCGTCACAGGGGTGGGAGACTATGGCTACACCTTC
CASSVTGVGDYGYTF
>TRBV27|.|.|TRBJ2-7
TGTGCCAGCAGACCTGGGGGGGCGAGCTCCTACGAGCAGTACTTC
CASRPGGASSYEQYF
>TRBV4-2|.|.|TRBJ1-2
TGTGCCAGCAGCCAACCGGGTTTTTACTATGGCTACACCTTC
CASSQPGFYYGYTF
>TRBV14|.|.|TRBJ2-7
TGTGCCAGCAGCCAAGCCGGGACACCCGTCGAGCAGTACTTC
CASSQAGTPVEQYF
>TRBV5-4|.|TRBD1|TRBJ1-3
TGTGCCAGCAGCCGGACAGGAGAGAGAAACACCATATATTTT
CASSRTGERNTIYF
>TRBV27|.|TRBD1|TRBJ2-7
TGTGCCAGCAGTGCGGGACAGGGTGTCGGCGAGCAGTACTTC
CASSAGQGVGEQYF
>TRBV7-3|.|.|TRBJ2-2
TGTGCCAGCAGCTTAAATGGCAACACCGGGGAGCTGTTTTTT
CASSLNGNTGELFF
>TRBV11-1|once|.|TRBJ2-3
TGTGCCAGCAGCTTCGGGAATCAAGCTCCAGATACGCAGTATTTT
CASSFGNQAPDTQYF
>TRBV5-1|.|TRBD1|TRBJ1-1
TGCGCCAGCAGCTTGATCGGACAGGGCAACACTGAAGCTTTCTTT
CASSLIGQGNTEAFF
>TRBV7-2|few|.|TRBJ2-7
TGTGCCAGCAGCCTAGACAGGAGCCGGCAGCAGTACTTC
CASSLDRSRQQYF
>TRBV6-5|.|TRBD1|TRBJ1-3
TGTGCCAGCAGTTGGGGACAGATTGGAAACACCATATATTTT
CASSWGQIGNTIYF
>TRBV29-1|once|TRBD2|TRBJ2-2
TGCAGCGTTGAATCCCCTCATCGGGGGGCGAACACCGGGGAGCTGTTTTTT
CSVESPHRGANTGELFF
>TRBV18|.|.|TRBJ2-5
TGTGCCAGCTCACCCAGAGGTGAGACCCAGTACTTC
CASSPRGETQYF
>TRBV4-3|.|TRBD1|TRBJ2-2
TGCGCCAGCAGCCAAAAGGGACAGGGGGGGATCGGGGAGCTGTTTTTT
CASSQKGQGGIGELFF
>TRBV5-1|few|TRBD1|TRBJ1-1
TGCGCCAGCAGATCCGGGACAGGGGGCGGGGGGGTTGAAGCTTTCTTT
CASRSGTGGGGVEAFF
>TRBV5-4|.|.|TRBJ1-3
TGTGCCAGCAGCTTCGGGGGGTCTGCGTCCGGAAACACCATATATTTT
CASSFGGSASGNTIYF
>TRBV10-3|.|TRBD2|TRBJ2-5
TGTGCCATCAGCGACCCTACTAGCGGAGTCCGCCAAGGGACCCAGTACTTC
CAISDPTSGVRQGTQYF
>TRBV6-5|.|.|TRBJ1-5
TGTGCCAGCAGCGGACAAGGCCGGGTGGGTGAGCCCCAGCATTTT
CASSGQGRVGEPQHF
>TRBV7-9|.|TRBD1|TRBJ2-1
TGTGCCAGCAGCTTAGAGGGACAGGGTTTCTTC
CASSLEGQGFF
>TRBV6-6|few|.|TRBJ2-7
TGTGCCAGCAGTTACGCTGAGAAAATCCACGAGCAGTACTTC
CASSYAEKIHEQYF
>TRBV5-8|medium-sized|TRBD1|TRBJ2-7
TGTGCCAGCAACAAGGACAGGGGGTACGAGCAGTACTTC
CASNKDRGYEQYF
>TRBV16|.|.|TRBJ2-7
TGTGCCAGCAGCCAATTGGCGACAGACTACGAGCAGTACTTC
CASSQLATDYEQYF
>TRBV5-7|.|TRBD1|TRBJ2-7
TGTGCCAGCAGCTTATGGGACAGGGGGATCTCCTACGAGCAGTACTTC
CASSLWDRGISYEQYF
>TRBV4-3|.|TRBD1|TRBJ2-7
TGCGCCAGCAGCCAAGGGACAGGAGCCTCTCTGAAGCAGTACTTC
CASSQGTGASLKQYF
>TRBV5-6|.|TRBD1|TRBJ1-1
TGTGCCAGCAGCTTGTTCGGGACAGGGCGGCGGAACACTGAAGCTTTCTTT
CASSLFGTGRRNTEAFF
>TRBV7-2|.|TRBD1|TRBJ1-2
TGTGCCAGCAGCTTAGAAGGGACAGGGGCTAACTATGGCTACACCTTC
CASSLEGTGANYGYTF
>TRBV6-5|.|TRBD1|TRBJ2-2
TGTGCCAGCAATTGGGGGACAGGGGGAGGCGGGGAGCTGTTTTTT
CASNWGTGGGGELFF
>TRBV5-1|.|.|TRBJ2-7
TGCGCCAGCAGCTTGGCGGACAGCCCTCGGGACGAGCAGTACTTC
CASSLADSPRDEQYF
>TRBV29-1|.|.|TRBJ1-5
TGCAGCGGACATGGGGCGGAGTGCAATCAGCCCCAGCATTTT
CSGHGAECNQPQHF